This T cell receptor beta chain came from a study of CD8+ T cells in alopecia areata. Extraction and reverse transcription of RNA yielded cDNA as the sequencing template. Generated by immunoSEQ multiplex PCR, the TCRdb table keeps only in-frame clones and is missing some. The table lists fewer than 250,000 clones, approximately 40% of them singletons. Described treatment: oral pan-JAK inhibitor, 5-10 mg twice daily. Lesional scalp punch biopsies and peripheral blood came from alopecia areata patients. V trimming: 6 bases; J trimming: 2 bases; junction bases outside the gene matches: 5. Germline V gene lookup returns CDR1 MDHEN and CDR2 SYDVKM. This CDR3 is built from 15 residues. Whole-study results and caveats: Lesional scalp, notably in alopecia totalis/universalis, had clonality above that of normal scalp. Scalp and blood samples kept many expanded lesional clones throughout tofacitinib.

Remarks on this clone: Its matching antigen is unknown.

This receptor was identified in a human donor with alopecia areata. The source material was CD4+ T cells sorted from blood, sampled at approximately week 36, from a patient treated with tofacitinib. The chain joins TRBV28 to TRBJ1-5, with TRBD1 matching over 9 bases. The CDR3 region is CASRTTGGGNQPQHF. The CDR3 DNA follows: TGTGCCAGCAGGACGACAGGGGGTGGCAATCAGCCCCAGCATTTT.